This TCR beta chain was retrieved from a study of regulatory T cells in long-lasting Graves disease. Building the TCR beta libraries relied on iRepertoire HTBI primers, and CDR3 regions underwent Arm-PCR. TCRdb re-called the multiplex PCR reads through MiXCR, storing one row per CDR3 protein. The sample includes 350,000 to 500,000 distinct CDR3 sequences, 21% seen only once; the top ten take around 15%. This clonotype has more than one count but fewer than ten. Sample time point: persistent/refractory GD, antithyroid drugs over 5 years with positive TRAb. Construction of the TCR library relied on RNA isolated from PBMCs. Staff drew about 10 milliliters of peripheral blood into EDTA tubes. The TCR originated in a female donor with Graves disease. The specimen was peripheral blood mononuclear cells (PBMCs), collected when the disease was refractory, from a patient treated with antithyroid drugs.

Here the CDR3 DNA reads TGCAGTGCTAGAGATTTGGGACAGCGCAATCAGCCCCAGCATTTT. Translating it yields CSARDLGQRNQPQHF. J is TRBJ1-5 and V is TRBV20-1; 7 bases line up with TRBD1. The germline CDR1 and CDR2 sequences are DFQATT and SNEGSKA (reference sequence). This CDR3 is built from 15 residues. With 0 bases clipped from V and 2 bases from J, the junction kept 4 bases outside the gene matches.